This TCR beta chain derives from a study of radiation and T cells in renal cell carcinoma. Background on the study: Nephrectomy followed 15 Gy stereotactic body radiation by 4 weeks. Overall study findings and caveats: In blood, top tumor clones expanded by 2 weeks, shrinking by 4.

Libraries were prepared by immunoSEQ multiplex PCR; TCRdb keeps only in-frame clonotypes and omits some of them. The table lists some 130,000 clones, over 75% of them singletons. Germline V CDR1 and CDR2: LGHNA, YSLEER. The CDR3 sequence is 15 residues long. Trimming shortened V by 0 bases and J by 3 bases, and 9 bases separated the two germline ends. Details on this clone: What it binds is unknown.

Noted time point: blood 2 weeks post-SBRT. Treatment here: 15 Gy SBRT to primary tumor, nephrectomy 4 weeks later. Blood was sampled at baseline, 2 weeks and 4 weeks after SBRT. The sequencing used blood, collected from a patient whose treatment included radiotherapy and nephrectomy. The clonotype originates from a woman aged 55-69 years with renal cell carcinoma. V is TRBV4-3 and J is TRBJ1-5; no clear D. CDR3 amino acids: CASSQDPGLNQPQHF. DNA of the CDR3: TGCGCCAGCAGCCAAGATCCCGGGCTCAATCAGCCCCAGCATTTT.